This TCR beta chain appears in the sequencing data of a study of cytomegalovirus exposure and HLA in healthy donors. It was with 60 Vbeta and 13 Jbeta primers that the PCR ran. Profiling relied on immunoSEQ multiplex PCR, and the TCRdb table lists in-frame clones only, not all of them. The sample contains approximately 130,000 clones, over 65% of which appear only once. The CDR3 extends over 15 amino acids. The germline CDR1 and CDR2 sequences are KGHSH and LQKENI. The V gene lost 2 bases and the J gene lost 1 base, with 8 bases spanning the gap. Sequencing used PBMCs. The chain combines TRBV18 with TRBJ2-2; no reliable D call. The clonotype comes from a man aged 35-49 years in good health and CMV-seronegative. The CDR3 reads CASSPMAENTGELFF. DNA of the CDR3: TGTGCCAGCTCACCAATGGCAGAGAACACCGGGGAGCTGTTTTTT.